The 13 T cell receptor beta chains given below trace back to one sample, sequenced in a study of OX40 agonist ivuxolimab in advanced cancers. Assay: immunoSEQ multiplex PCR; the TCRdb copy retains only in-frame clones and omits some. This table holds more than 15,000 clones, roughly 78% found once. The specimen comprised CD4+ or CD8+ T cells sorted from blood, sampled in a trial of the OX40 agonist ivuxolimab. Receptor source: an adult with an advanced solid tumor such as melanoma, head and neck, liver or kidney cancer.

The genes are TRBV28 and TRBJ2-3; D is ambiguous. Trimming shortened V by 2 bases and J by 6 bases, and 21 bases separated the two germline ends. The CDR3 is made up of 17 amino acids. Germline V gives CDR1 MDHEN, CDR2 SYDVKM. CDR3 sequence reads: CASSLDSAYTSRDTQYF. CDR3 nucleotides: TGTGCCAGCAGTTTAGACTCAGCCTACACCTCGAGGGATACGCAGTATTTT.

The chain uses TRBV2 and TRBJ1-1; no clear D. Deletions cut 1 base from V and 1 base from J, with 19 bases between. The CDR3 contains 18 residues. Germline lookup yields CDR1 SNHLY and CDR2 FYNNEI. The CDR3 nucleotides read TGTGCCAGCAGTGAAGGAGATTTTCGAGGACGGGGGAACACTGAAGCTTTCTTT. It encodes CASSEGDFRGRGNTEAFF.

The rearrangement links TRBV7-8 to TRBJ2-3; 11 nucleotides agree with TRBD2. CDR3 size: 17 residues. The germline CDR1 and CDR2 sequences are SGHVS and FQNEAQ. The junction had 10 bases not matched to a gene; V was cut back by 4 bases and J by 4 bases. This chain's CDR3 is CASSSRVAGGLADTQYF. DNA for the CDR3: TGTGCCAGCAGCTCACGGGTAGCGGGGGGGCTCGCAGATACGCAGTATTTT.

This clone was counted once. The chain links TRBV7-8 to TRBJ2-3, with 9 nucleotides matching TRBD2. Germline CDR1 reads SGHVS; CDR2 reads FQNEAQ. The CDR3 covers 15 residues. V lost 1 base to trimming and J lost 3 bases; unmatched junction nucleotides: 2. CDR3 in DNA: TGTGCCAGCAGCTTAGTAGCGGGAGAAACAGATACGCAGTATTTT. It codes for CASSLVAGETDTQYF.

The chain has TRBV9 and TRBJ1-1; 11 bases are a match to TRBD1. The CDR3 runs 15 residues. The trim removed 4 bases at V and 5 bases at J, leaving 7 bases unmatched. From germline, CDR1 is SGDLS and CDR2 YYNGEE. The CDR3 nucleotides read TGTGCCAGCAGCTCTCGGACAGGGGGCTTGACTGAAGCTTTCTTT. It is translated as CASSSRTGGLTEAFF.

This clone showed up just a few times. The chain joins TRBV27 to TRBJ2-7; 7 nucleotides match TRBD2. V lost 5 bases and J lost 4; bases outside the gene matches: 11. The CDR3 consists of 15 residues. Germline loops: CDR1 MNHEY, CDR2 SMNVEV (reference sequence). CDR3 region: CASSRLAVERYEQYF. The CDR3 coding sequence is TGTGCCAGCAGTAGACTAGCAGTTGAGAGGTACGAGCAGTACTTC.

V and J are TRBV28 and TRBJ2-3; 15 bases line up with TRBD2. V gave up 3 bases and J gave up 2 bases; unmatched junction bases: 12. The CDR3 spans 20 residues. CDR1 and CDR2 from the germline V gene are MDHEN and SYDVKM. CDR3 bases: TGTGCCAGCAGTTTCCCCGGGACTAGCGGGAGGAAGGAGGACACAGATACGCAGTATTTT. Its translation: CASSFPGTSGRKEDTDTQYF.

The V call is TRBV9, the J call TRBJ1-2, with 7 bases matching TRBD1. V lost 2 bases to trimming and J lost 5 bases; unmatched junction nucleotides: 3. CDR3 length: 13 residues. Germline V gene sequence: CDR1 SGDLS, CDR2 YYNGEE. The CDR3 protein is CASSVTGDYGYTF. The CDR3 region has the DNA TGTGCCAGCAGCGTTACAGGGGATTATGGCTACACCTTC.

V and J are TRBV7-8 and TRBJ1-2; D call uncertain. V shed 6 bases and J shed 8 bases, with 13 bases lying between them. The CDR3 is 12 residues long. Germline V gene sequence: CDR1 SGHVS, CDR2 FQNEAQ. In nucleotides, the CDR3 is TGTGCCAGCAGGTCCGCTGAGGAAGGCTACACCTTC. It translates to CASRSAEEGYTF.

The chain combines TRBV10-3 with TRBJ2-5, with 9 bases matching TRBD1. The CDR3 spans 16 residues. Trimming removed 0 bases from V and 2 bases from J; junction bases left unmatched: 4. CDR1 is ENHRY, CDR2 SYGVKD, per germline. As DNA, the CDR3 is TGTGCCATCAGTGAGTCGCCACAGGGGGCTCAAGAGACCCAGTACTTC. Translating gives CAISESPQGAQETQYF.

The chain recombines TRBV5-1 with TRBJ2-1; the D gene is possibly TRBD2 (6 bases). Trimming removed 7 bases from V and 0 bases from J, with 11 bases in between. The germline CDR1 and CDR2 sequences are SGHRS and YFSETQ. The CDR3 spans 14 residues. This CDR3 is CASSEGDSYNEQFF. Here the CDR3 DNA reads TGCGCCAGCTCGGAGGGAGACTCCTACAATGAGCAGTTCTTC.

This clone is labeled medium-sized. J is TRBJ1-1 and V is TRBV28; D is perhaps TRBD1 (5 bases). CDR1 and CDR2 from the germline V gene are MDHEN and SYDVKM. V was shortened by 3 bases and J by 0 bases, with 8 bases between the two germline ends. This CDR3 comprises 14 residues. CDR3 in amino acids: CASSFGDLNTEAFF. The CDR3 nucleotides read TGTGCCAGCAGTTTCGGGGACTTGAACACTGAAGCTTTCTTT.

The genes are TRBV27 and TRBJ2-1; D possibly corresponds to TRBD1 (6 bases). This CDR3 is built from 14 residues. Germline CDR1 is MNHEY and CDR2 is SMNVEV (reference sequence). Trimming removed 4 bases at V and 3 bases at J, with 10 bases between. Written as DNA, the CDR3 is TGTGCCAGCAGTTCGACAGGTTACTACAATGAGCAGTTCTTC. Translated: CASSSTGYYNEQFF.